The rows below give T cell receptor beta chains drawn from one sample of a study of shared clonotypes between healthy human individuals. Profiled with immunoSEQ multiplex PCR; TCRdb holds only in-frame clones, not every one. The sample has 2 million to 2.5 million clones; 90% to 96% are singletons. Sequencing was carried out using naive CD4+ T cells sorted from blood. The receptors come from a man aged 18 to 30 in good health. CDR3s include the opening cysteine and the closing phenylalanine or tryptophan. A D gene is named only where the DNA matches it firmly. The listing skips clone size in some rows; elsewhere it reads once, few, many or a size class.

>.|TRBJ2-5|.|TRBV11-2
TGTGCCAGCAGGTCGATCCGCGGCGACAAAGAGACCCAGTACTTC
CASRSIRGDKETQYF
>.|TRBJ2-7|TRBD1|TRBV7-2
TGTGCCAGCAGCTCTGGACAGGGGAACGTCTACGAGCAGTACTTC
CASSSGQGNVYEQYF
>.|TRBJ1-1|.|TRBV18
TGTGCCAGCTCACCGTCCTTGGACACTGAAGCTTTCTTT
CASSPSLDTEAFF
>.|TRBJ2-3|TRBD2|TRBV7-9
TGTGCCAGCAGCTTAGCCGGGGGGGATACGCAGTATTTT
CASSLAGGDTQYF
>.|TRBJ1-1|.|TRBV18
TGTGCCAGCTCACCACGAGTAATAACGGACACGAACACTGAAGCTTTCTTT
CASSPRVITDTNTEAFF
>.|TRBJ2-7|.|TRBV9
TGTGCCAGCAGCGACCCTCAGGGGGGGACCACCTACGAGCAGTACTTC
CASSDPQGGTTYEQYF
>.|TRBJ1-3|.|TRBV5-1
TGCGCCAGCAGCGCGGACAGTGGAAACACCATATATTTT
CASSADSGNTIYF
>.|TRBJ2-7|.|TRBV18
TGTGCCAGCTCACCAATTGGACCCCCGCTTTCCAACTACGAGCAGTACTTC
CASSPIGPPLSNYEQYF
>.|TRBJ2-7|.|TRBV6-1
TGTGCCAGCTATTCCGGGACAAACGTCTACGAGCAGTACTTC
CASYSGTNVYEQYF
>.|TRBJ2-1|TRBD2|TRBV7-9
TGTGCCAGCAGCTTGGGCTTGGGCGGGGGCTACAATGAGCAGTTCTTC
CASSLGLGGGYNEQFF
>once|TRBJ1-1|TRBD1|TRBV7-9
TGTGCCAGCAGCATGGACAGGGCCACTGAAGCTTTCTTT
CASSMDRATEAFF
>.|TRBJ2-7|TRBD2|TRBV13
TGTGCCAGCAGCTTAACCGGCGGGGGGCGAGTATACGAGCAGTACTTC
CASSLTGGGRVYEQYF